Included here is one T cell receptor (beta chain) sequence, with context. The target antigen is unknown. Some 28,000 T cell genomes (about 0.2 ug DNA) went into each sorted-subset replicate. Libraries were prepared by immunoSEQ multiplex PCR; TCRdb keeps only in-frame clonotypes and omits some of them. The sample records over 850,000 clones, approximately 78% being singletons. These data originate in a study of shared clonotypes between healthy human individuals. Study results and limitations: Depth of sequencing was expected to influence donor clonotype sharing.

Source material: memory CD4+ T cells from PBMCs. Regarding subset: CD45RA-negative fraction. The receptor's source is a man aged 18 to 30 in good health. Some clones in this sample may be carry-over from other donors' samples.

Here the CDR3 DNA reads TGTGCCAGCCAACAGGGCTCTGGAAACACCATATATTTT. Protein sequence: CASQQGSGNTIYF. This chain joins TRBV6-5 and TRBJ1-3; D may be TRBD1 (6 bases). This CDR3 is built from 13 residues. The ends were cut back, 8 bases at V and 0 bases at J, with 8 bases in the middle. Looked up from germline, CDR1 is MNHEY and CDR2 is SVGAGI.